This TCR beta chain derives from a study of human T cells and chemical hapten exposure. Methods used by the authors: TCR counts had a median of approximately 96,000 per sample and spanned about 20,000 to 700,000. TCRdb processed the RACE reads anew with MiXCR; each CDR3 protein has one entry. These V and J calls originate from TCRdb's pipeline instead of the authors' own analysis. The table shows fewer than 350,000 distinct CDR3 sequences, with 7.7% occurring only once. General observations from the study: Patch test scores rose with PT1 expanded TCR counts, a positive correlation.

Germline V gene lookup returns CDR1 SNHLY and CDR2 FYNNEI. The CDR3 is 12 amino acids. The ends were cut back, 11 bases at V and 4 bases at J, with 11 bases in the middle. Indicated time point: pre-sensitization, week 0. Treatment defined: therapeutic diphenylcyclopropenone sensitization with weekly scalp DPC. As for this clonotype: The antigen remains undetermined.

The clonotype comes from a man between 18 and 35 years old with alopecia areata. Some clones in this sample may be carry-over from other donors' samples. This chain links TRBV2 with TRBJ1-4, with D maybe TRBD1 (5 bases). This specimen consisted of whole blood, obtained in connection with sensitization to the hapten diphenylcyclopropenone (DPC). Here the CDR3 reads CAGRGLNEKLFF. Written as DNA, the CDR3 is TGTGCCGGACGGGGCCTTAATGAAAAACTGTTTTTT.